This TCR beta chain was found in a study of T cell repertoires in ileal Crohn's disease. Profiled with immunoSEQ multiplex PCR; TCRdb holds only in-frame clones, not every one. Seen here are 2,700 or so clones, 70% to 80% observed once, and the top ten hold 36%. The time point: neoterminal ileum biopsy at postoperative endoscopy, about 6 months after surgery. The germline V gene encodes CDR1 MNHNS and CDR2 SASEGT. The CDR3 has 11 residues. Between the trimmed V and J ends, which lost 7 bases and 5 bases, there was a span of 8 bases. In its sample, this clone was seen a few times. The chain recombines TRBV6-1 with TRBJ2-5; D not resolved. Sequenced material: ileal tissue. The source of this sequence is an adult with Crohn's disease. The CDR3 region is CASTIRETQYF. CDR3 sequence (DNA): TGTGCCAGCACAATTCGGGAGACCCAGTACTTC.